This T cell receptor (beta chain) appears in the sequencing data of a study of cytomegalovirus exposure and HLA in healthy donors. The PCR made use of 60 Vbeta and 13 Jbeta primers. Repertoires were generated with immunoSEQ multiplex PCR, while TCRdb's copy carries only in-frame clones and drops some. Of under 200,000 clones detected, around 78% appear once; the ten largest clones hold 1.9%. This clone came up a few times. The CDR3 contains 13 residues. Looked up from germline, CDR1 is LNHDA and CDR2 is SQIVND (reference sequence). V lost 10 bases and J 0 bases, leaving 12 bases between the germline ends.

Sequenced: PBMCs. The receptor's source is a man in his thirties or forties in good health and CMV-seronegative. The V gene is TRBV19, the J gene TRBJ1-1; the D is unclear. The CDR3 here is CATARRMNTEAFF. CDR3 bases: TGTGCCACCGCGCGCCGTATGAACACTGAAGCTTTCTTT.